Below, 32 T cell receptor beta chains from the same sample are listed, as sequenced in a study of cytomegalovirus exposure and HLA in healthy donors. The PCR contained 60 Vbeta and 13 Jbeta primers. Here immunoSEQ multiplex PCR was the method, and the copy in TCRdb shows in-frame clones only, minus some. The sample has some 170,000 clones, 77% seen once. Sequenced sample: PBMCs. These receptors were collected from a woman aged 55-75 years in good health and CMV-seropositive.

This clone showed up just a few times. The J gene is TRBJ2-1, the V gene TRBV10-3; 7 bases map to TRBD1. From germline, CDR1 is ENHRY and CDR2 SYGVKD. Trimming at V came to 2 bases and at J to 6 bases, leaving 1 base not matched to a gene. This CDR3 contains 13 residues. CDR3: CAISEAGGNEQFF. CDR3 DNA: TGTGCCATCAGTGAGGCAGGGGGCAATGAGCAGTTCTTC.

J is TRBJ2-3 and V is TRBV2; 12 bases align to TRBD2. This CDR3 contains 15 residues. The germline V gene has CDR1 SNHLY and CDR2 FYNNEI. Losses at the gene ends were 8 bases for V and 3 bases for J; bases not matched to a gene: 6. The CDR3 sequence is CASSTSGRGTDTQYF. The CDR3 DNA follows: TGTGCCAGCTCGACTAGCGGGAGAGGGACAGATACGCAGTATTTT.

The gene calls are TRBV6-1 and TRBJ2-3; 11 positions match TRBD1. The CDR3 is made up of 16 amino acids. J was trimmed by 2 bases and V by 3 bases; bases with no gene match: 4. Germline CDR1 and CDR2: MNHNS and SASEGT. The CDR3 protein is CASSEGTGGFTDTQYF. DNA of the CDR3: TGTGCCAGCAGTGAGGGGACAGGGGGTTTCACAGATACGCAGTATTTT.

The chain couples TRBV19 to TRBJ1-4, with 7 positions matching TRBD1. The V segment lost 10 bases and the J segment 4 bases; nucleotides outside the gene matches: 6. Germline loops: CDR1 LNHDA, CDR2 SQIVND (reference sequence). The CDR3 is made up of 13 amino acids. CDR3 coding DNA: TGTGCCACCCGGACAGGCCTTAATGAAAAACTGTTTTTT. It codes for CATRTGLNEKLFF.

The chain is built from TRBV18 and TRBJ1-2; TRBD1 matches 8 bases. Unmatched junction bases numbered 5, after V lost 2 bases and J lost 3 bases. The CDR3 runs 15 residues. CDR1 and CDR2 from the germline V gene are KGHSH and LQKENI. The CDR3 sequence: CASSPMDRVHYGYTF. CDR3 nucleotide sequence: TGTGCCAGCTCACCAATGGACAGGGTTCACTATGGCTACACCTTC.

This clone was recorded only once. This chain links TRBV4-1 with TRBJ2-7; 9 positions match TRBD1. Germline V CDR1 and CDR2: MGHRA, YSYEKL. The V gene end was trimmed by 4 bases and the J gene end by 4 bases; junction bases not matched to a gene: 11. The CDR3 consists of 16 residues. This CDR3 is CASSRSTGGAFYEQYF. CDR3 bases: TGCGCCAGCAGCCGATCCACAGGGGGCGCGTTTTACGAGCAGTACTTC.

The J gene is TRBJ2-3, the V gene TRBV10-3; 7 nucleotides align to TRBD1. J was trimmed by 0 bases and V by 6 bases; bases with no gene match: 6. The V gene's germline CDR1 is ENHRY and CDR2 SYGVKD. The CDR3 loop spans 15 amino acids. The CDR3 is CAISPGTESTDTQYF. The CDR3 bases are TGTGCCATCAGCCCCGGGACAGAAAGCACAGATACGCAGTATTTT.

The rearrangement links TRBV11-2 to TRBJ2-3, with D unresolved. The CDR3 is 15 amino acids. The V gene lost 6 bases and the J gene lost 4 bases, with 17 bases spanning the gap. Germline V gene sequence: CDR1 SGHAT, CDR2 FQNNGV. The CDR3 DNA reads TGTGCCAGCAGACTCCCGGGTCGCAGCGCAGATACGCAGTATTTT. Protein: CASRLPGRSADTQYF.

This sequence joins TRBV7-2 and TRBJ2-7, with D unclear. The CDR3 sequence is 12 residues long. V dropped 3 bases and J dropped 4 bases, with 7 bases sitting between them. Germline V gene lookup returns CDR1 SGHTA and CDR2 FQGNSA. The CDR3 sequence is CASSLGYYEQYF. The CDR3 DNA reads as TGTGCCAGCAGCTTGGGCTATTACGAGCAGTACTTC.

This clone was seen a few times. This chain connects TRBV14 to TRBJ2-7, with D hard to call. V shed 5 bases and J shed 0 bases, with 8 bases lying between them. From germline, CDR1 is SGHDN and CDR2 FVKESK. The CDR3 is 13 amino acids. The CDR3 sequence is CASSTGSSYEQYF. CDR3 in DNA: TGTGCCAGCAGCACCGGGTCCTCCTACGAGCAGTACTTC.

CDR3 DNA sequence: TGCGCCAGCAGATACGGGACAGGGGGACAAGAGACCCAGTACTTC. As protein: CASRYGTGGQETQYF. The chain links TRBV5-1 to TRBJ2-5; 11 bases agree with TRBD1. Germline values: CDR1 SGHRS, CDR2 YFSETQ. V trimming: 5 bases; J trimming: 2 bases; junction bases outside the gene matches: 5. This CDR3 is built from 15 residues.

The rearrangement links TRBV27 to TRBJ2-3, with TRBD2 identical over 7 bases. The length of the CDR3 is 16 residues. Per germline, CDR1 MNHEY and CDR2 SMNVEV (reference sequence). V shed 5 bases and J 3 bases; nucleotides not matched to a gene: 11. The CDR3 nucleotides read TGTGCCAGCAGTCCACCGGGACCCGGGGGGACAGATACGCAGTATTTT. Protein product: CASSPPGPGGTDTQYF.

This clone is a singleton in its sample. This chain uses TRBV7-3 with TRBJ2-1; 10 bases fit TRBD2. The CDR3 has 15 amino acids. V was pared by 0 bases and J by 8 bases, with 4 bases of the junction left unmatched. Germline values: CDR1 SGHTA, CDR2 FQGTGA. CDR3 in amino acids: CASSLTAGGPHEQFF. DNA for the CDR3: TGTGCCAGCAGCTTAACAGCGGGAGGGCCGCATGAGCAGTTCTTC.

V and J are TRBV27 and TRBJ2-1; TRBD2 matches 9 bases. This CDR3 is 16 amino acids long. J gave up 6 bases and V 5 bases, and 11 bases lay outside the gene matches. The germline gives CDR1 MNHEY, CDR2 SMNVEV (reference sequence). The CDR3, as DNA: TGTGCCAGCAGTGCCTTGGCTAGCGGGAAGGGCAATGAGCAGTTCTTC. Residues: CASSALASGKGNEQFF.

V and J are TRBV18 and TRBJ2-2, with 7 bases lining up with TRBD1. Trimming cost V 2 bases and J 7 bases; bases outside gene matches: 1. Germline V gives CDR1 KGHSH, CDR2 LQKENI. The CDR3 totals 13 residues. This chain's CDR3 is CASSPGDSGELFF. The CDR3 DNA reads TGTGCCAGCTCACCAGGGGACAGCGGGGAGCTGTTTTTT.

The chain is built from TRBV5-4 and TRBJ2-5; D possibly corresponds to TRBD1 (6 bases). The J call is uncertain, as TRBJ2-7 better fits the DNA end. Germline CDR1 is SGHNT and CDR2 is YYREEE (reference sequence). The CDR3 totals 15 residues. The CDR3 is CASSLGGQLTYEQYF. Here the CDR3 DNA reads TGTGCCAGCAGCTTGGGGGGGCAGCTCACCTACGAGCAGTACTTC.

The chain carries TRBV19 and TRBJ2-5; 8 bases are shared with TRBD1. This CDR3 comprises 14 residues. CDR1 is LNHDA, CDR2 SQIVND, per germline (reference sequence). Losses at the gene ends were 3 bases for V and 2 bases for J; bases not matched to a gene: 2. The CDR3 spells CASSIWTGQETQYF. The DNA of the CDR3 is TGTGCCAGTAGTATCTGGACAGGGCAAGAGACCCAGTACTTC.

The V and J genes are TRBV6-5 and TRBJ2-7; 7 bases agree with TRBD1. The CDR3 is 14 residues long. V shed 5 bases and J 5 bases; nucleotides not matched to a gene: 9. CDR1 and CDR2 (germline): MNHEY, SVGAGI. CDR3 loop: CASSRDRVMNEQYF. Here the CDR3 DNA reads TGTGCCAGCAGTCGTGACAGGGTTATGAACGAGCAGTACTTC.

The genes are TRBV9 and TRBJ1-2; unclear D gene. The V and J ends lost 4 bases and 8 bases respectively, with 15 bases between them. This CDR3 contains 13 residues. Per the germline V gene, CDR1 is SGDLS and CDR2 is YYNGEE. This CDR3 reads CASSTEPAYGYTF. In DNA, the CDR3 is TGTGCCAGCAGCACCGAGCCTGCCTACGGCTACACCTTC. Using reference TRBV9 and TRBJ1-2 for the parts outside the CDR3, the full variable domain is DSGVTQTPKHLITATGQRVTLRCSPRSGDLSVYWYQQSLDQGLQFLIQYYNGEERAKGNILERFSAQQFPDLHSELNLSSLELGDSALYFCASSTEPAYGYTFGSGTRLTVV.

The genes are TRBV10-3 and TRBJ2-1; 13 bases are a match to TRBD2. V trimming: 6 bases; J trimming: 9 bases; junction bases outside the gene matches: 8. The germline gives CDR1 ENHRY, CDR2 SYGVKD. The CDR3 length is 15 residues. CDR3 region: CAIRQGLAGSSEQFF. CDR3 DNA: TGTGCCATCAGACAGGGACTAGCGGGGTCTAGTGAGCAGTTCTTC.

To note about this clone: The junction does not match germline at one end; this may be a read error. The chain is built from TRBV7-9 and TRBJ1-1; possible D gene TRBD1, 6 bases. The V gene's germline CDR1 is SEHNR and CDR2 FQNEAQ (reference sequence). This CDR3 has 13 residues. The CDR3 sequence is CSSRGHSNTEAFF. The DNA for the CDR3 is TGTTCCAGCAGGGGACATTCGAACACTGAAGCTTTCTTT.

Worth noting for this clone: The junction departs from the called germline gene at one end, perhaps through a read error. J is TRBJ2-4 and V is TRBV7-3; 11 positions agree with TRBD2. Germline V gene lookup returns CDR1 SGHTA and CDR2 FQGTGA. CDR3 length: 14 amino acids. The DNA for the CDR3 is TGTGCCAGCAGCCAGCTAGCGGGGGGAAACAGTCAGTACTTC. This codes for CASSQLAGGNSQYF.

This chain connects TRBV2 to TRBJ1-5, with 7 bases identical to TRBD1. From germline, CDR1 is SNHLY and CDR2 FYNNEI. The CDR3 spans 15 residues. The V and J ends lost 4 bases and 4 bases, in that order; junction bases with no gene match: 7. CDR3 DNA sequence: TGTGCCAGCAGTGTCCCGGGACAGTCTAATCAGCCCCAGCATTTT. This gives the protein CASSVPGQSNQPQHF.

The V and J genes are TRBV2 and TRBJ1-3; perhaps TRBD1 as D (6 bases). CDR1 and CDR2 from the germline V gene are SNHLY and FYNNEI. This CDR3 comprises 14 residues. Trimming pared 4 bases from V and 0 bases from J, leaving 7 bases between. The CDR3 DNA is TGTGCCAGCAGTGTAGGGGGCTCTGGAAACACCATATATTTT. Its protein product is CASSVGGSGNTIYF.

The chain recombines TRBV19 with TRBJ1-2; 12 positions match TRBD1. Germline-derived CDR1 and CDR2 are LNHDA and SQIVND (reference sequence). The CDR3 is 15 amino acids. Trimming at V came to 7 bases and at J to 6 bases, leaving 9 bases not matched to a gene. CDR3 in amino acids: CASKRDRGREDGYTF. The DNA of the CDR3 is TGTGCCAGTAAACGGGACAGGGGGCGGGAGGATGGCTACACCTTC.

The CDR3: CASSGGQGARDTQYF. Here the CDR3 DNA reads TGTGCCAGCAGCGGGGGACAGGGGGCGAGGGATACGCAGTATTTT. The chain joins TRBV11-3 to TRBJ2-3, with TRBD1 matching over 12 bases. The CDR3 length is 15 residues. Trimming took 5 bases from V and 6 from J; bases not matched to a gene: 6. The V gene's germline CDR1 is SGHNT and CDR2 YENEEA.

V and J are TRBV2 and TRBJ2-2; 11 bases match TRBD1. From germline, CDR1 is SNHLY and CDR2 FYNNEI. Trimming took 7 bases from V and 5 from J; bases not matched to a gene: 9. The CDR3 extends over 16 amino acids. The CDR3 DNA reads as TGTGCCAGCAAACCGGGACAGGGGGTGGGAACCGGGGAGCTGTTTTTT. Translated, it gives CASKPGQGVGTGELFF.

The chain recombines TRBV5-1 with TRBJ1-5; possibly TRBD1 for D (5 bases). The CDR3 is 14 residues long. V shed 5 bases and J shed 0 bases, with 9 bases lying between them. Germline V CDR1 and CDR2: SGHRS, YFSETQ. The CDR3 loop reads CASRLGDSNQPQHF. CDR3 in DNA: TGCGCCAGCAGATTAGGGGATAGCAATCAGCCCCAGCATTTT.

This chain links TRBV28 with TRBJ1-2, with D possibly TRBD1 on 5 matching bases. The CDR3 contains 13 residues. Per the germline V gene, CDR1 is MDHEN and CDR2 is SYDVKM. V was trimmed by 5 bases and J by 5 bases, leaving 12 bases between them. The CDR3: CASSISGVYGYTF. Written as DNA, the CDR3 is TGTGCCAGCAGTATATCGGGGGTTTATGGCTACACCTTC.

V gene TRBV5-1 combines with J gene TRBJ2-2; the D gene is possibly TRBD2 (6 bases). This CDR3 is 15 amino acids long. V was clipped by 0 bases and J by 7 bases, with 13 bases between them. Germline CDR1 is SGHRS and CDR2 is YFSETQ. As DNA, the CDR3 is TGCGCCAGCAGCTTGGCCGTGCGGGGCGGCGGGGAGCTGTTTTTT. It specifies CASSLAVRGGGELFF.

The chain employs TRBV28 and TRBJ2-7; TRBD1 agrees at 10 bases. This CDR3 comprises 14 residues. J was trimmed by 7 bases and V by 6 bases; bases with no gene match: 9. Germline V gene sequence: CDR1 MDHEN, CDR2 SYDVKM. The CDR3 bases are TGTGCCAGCAGGACACGACAGGGGGCAAGGGAGCAGTACTTC. It yields the protein CASRTRQGAREQYF.

This chain links TRBV7-2 with TRBJ2-2; a possible D gene is TRBD2 (6 bases). CDR3 length equals 15 residues. Trimming took 6 bases from V and 5 from J, leaving 16 bases between them. The germline V gene has CDR1 SGHTA and CDR2 FQGNSA. CDR3 region: CASSNTGGRTGELFF. CDR3 sequence (DNA): TGTGCCAGCAGTAATACCGGGGGTAGGACCGGGGAGCTGTTTTTT. The variable domain in full, completed from reference TRBV7-2 and TRBJ2-2, reads GAGVSQSPSNKVTEKGKDVELRCDPISGHTALYWYRQSLGQGLEFLIYFQGNSAPDKSGLPSDRFSAERTGGSVSTLTIQRTQQEDSAVYLCASSNTGGRTGELFFGEGSRLTVL.